This TCR beta chain was observed in a study of naive and memory T cell subsets. Amplification of ligated cDNA took four PCR rounds with SP2 and nested alpha and beta constant primers. Blood and skin TCR RNA was reverse transcribed with alpha and beta constant primers. TCRdb independently ran MiXCR on the UMI-ligation and nested PCR reads; one entry per CDR3 protein. The repertoire holds about 37,000 distinct CDR3 sequences, with about 10% as singletons. Germline V lookup: CDR1 DFQATT, CDR2 SNEGSKA (reference sequence). CDR3 length: 15 residues. Losses at the gene ends were 3 bases for V and 4 bases for J; bases not matched to a gene: 9. The treatment is: skin biopsy from PPD injection site in Mantoux-positive individual. The library had UMIs added by 3' ligation of an oligonucleotide to TCR cDNA. Individuals with a positive Mantoux test gave biopsies from PPD-injected skin. Findings and limits, study-wide: Reportedly, tuberculin skin test sites gave far more TCRs than other biopsies. Higher TCR numbers at tuberculin sites reflect T cell infiltration, per interpretation.

This clonotype was counted ten times or more. Its antigen is not known. Sequencing was performed on skin, taken from a tuberculin skin test site. The chain couples TRBV20-1 to TRBJ2-7; 10 bases are a match to TRBD2. This TCR derives from an adult in good health. The CDR3 reads CSASLTTSGSYEQYF. The CDR3 bases are TGCAGTGCTAGCCTCACGACTAGCGGGTCTTACGAGCAGTACTTC.